These 8 T cell receptor beta chains came from one sample sequenced in a study of OX40 agonist ivuxolimab in advanced cancers. The method was immunoSEQ multiplex PCR; TCRdb's version includes in-frame clones alone and lacks a portion of them. The data hold about 93,000 clones, with roughly 94% observed a single time. This specimen consisted of CD4+ or CD8+ T cells sorted from blood, obtained in a trial of the OX40 agonist ivuxolimab. These receptors were taken from an adult with an advanced solid tumor such as melanoma, head and neck, liver or kidney cancer.

Notes on this clone: The sample contains more than one DNA sequence encoding this CDR3. The chain recombines TRBV19 with TRBJ1-1, with D uncertain. Trimming pared 1 base from V and 2 bases from J, leaving 5 bases between. Germline CDR1 reads LNHDA; CDR2 reads SQIVND (reference sequence). The CDR3 is made up of 13 amino acids. The CDR3 DNA reads as TGTGCCAGTAGTATAGGGACCAACACTGAAGCTTTCTTT. As protein: CASSIGTNTEAFF.

This chain joins TRBV30 and TRBJ2-7; D gene unclear. V was clipped by 3 bases and J by 2 bases, with 5 bases between them. This CDR3 spans 11 amino acids. Germline values: CDR1 GTSNPN, CDR2 SVGIG (reference sequence). The CDR3 loop is CAWSDAYEQYF. In nucleotides, the CDR3 is TGTGCCTGGAGCGATGCCTACGAGCAGTACTTC.

V gene TRBV19 combines with J gene TRBJ2-1; D is possibly TRBD2 (6 bases). In germline, CDR1 is LNHDA, CDR2 SQIVND (reference sequence). The germline V and J ends were trimmed by 9 bases and 0 bases, with 9 bases remaining between them. The CDR3 runs to 13 residues. The CDR3 reads CASQTSSYNEQFF. The CDR3 nucleotides read TGTGCCAGCCAGACTAGCTCCTACAATGAGCAGTTCTTC.

The chain recombines TRBV27 with TRBJ1-1; D unresolved. Germline CDR1 and CDR2: MNHEY and SMNVEV (reference sequence). V dropped 3 bases and J dropped 3 bases, with 8 bases sitting between them. The CDR3 extends over 13 amino acids. The CDR3 DNA reads as TGTGCCAGCAGTTTCGGACCTTACACTGAAGCTTTCTTT. It codes for CASSFGPYTEAFF.

The chain is built from TRBV30 and TRBJ2-7; 9 bases map to TRBD2. CDR1 is GTSNPN, CDR2 SVGIG, per germline (reference sequence). CDR3 length: 15 residues. The trim removed 0 bases at V and 5 bases at J, leaving 8 bases unmatched. The CDR3: CAWSVIAGGPDEQYF. CDR3 bases: TGTGCCTGGAGTGTAATCGCGGGAGGGCCGGACGAGCAGTACTTC.

The CDR3 reads CASSLGSDQYF. The CDR3, as DNA: TGTGCCAGCAGTTTAGGATCGGATCAGTACTTC. The rearrangement links TRBV27 to TRBJ2-7; D remains unclear. The CDR3 is 11 residues long. V lost 2 bases to trimming and J lost 10 bases, with 9 bases between them. Germline CDR1 and CDR2: MNHEY and SMNVEV (reference sequence).

V and J are TRBV6-5 and TRBJ1-1; D unclear. This CDR3 has 15 residues. CDR1 MNHEY and CDR2 SVGAGI come from the germline V gene. Trimming stripped 0 bases from V and 0 bases from J, with 8 bases between. CDR3 amino acids: CASSYSKSLNTEAFF. The CDR3 DNA is TGTGCCAGCAGTTACTCGAAGTCCCTGAACACTGAAGCTTTCTTT.

The chain recombines TRBV10-2 with TRBJ2-2; D unclear. Germline V gene lookup returns CDR1 WSHSY and CDR2 SAAADI. V was cut by 4 bases and J by 1 base, with 4 bases left in between. The CDR3 contains 13 residues. The CDR3 DNA reads as TGCGCCAGCAGTGGCGGGAACACCGGGGAGCTGTTTTTT. Protein: CASSGGNTGELFF.